This T cell receptor beta chain was found in a study of blood T cell repertoires in COVID-19. Study-level information: The cDNA or gDNA used as material had been derived from T cells, B-cell-depleted T cells, or PBMCs.

The CDR3 spans 18 residues. Per the germline V gene, CDR1 is LNHDA and CDR2 is SQIVND (reference sequence). Losses at the gene ends were 6 bases for V and 1 base for J; bases not matched to a gene: 10. In the authors' methods: Estimation of nucleated cell counts relied on the amplification of reference gene primers. Repertoires were generated with immunoSEQ multiplex PCR, while TCRdb's copy carries only in-frame clones and drops some. V and J calls and clone size are as listed in that table; D and trimming were resolved from the DNA. The repertoire holds approximately 380,000 clones, with just over 90% as singletons. All enrollees were about 18 to 89 years old and from about 25 US areas. In the 2 weeks before study entry, exposed participants met a COVID-19 case, which was PCR-confirmed or clinician-diagnosed.

The sequence derives from a woman between 40 and 50 years old who had been exposed to COVID-19. The chain employs TRBV19 and TRBJ1-3; TRBD1 aligns across 12 bases. Material for sequencing was PBMCs or T cells enriched from blood (not recorded which). CDR3 region: CASSPGQGAKLSGNTIYF. In DNA, the CDR3 is TGTGCCAGTAGCCCGGGACAGGGGGCAAAACTGTCTGGAAACACCATATATTTT.